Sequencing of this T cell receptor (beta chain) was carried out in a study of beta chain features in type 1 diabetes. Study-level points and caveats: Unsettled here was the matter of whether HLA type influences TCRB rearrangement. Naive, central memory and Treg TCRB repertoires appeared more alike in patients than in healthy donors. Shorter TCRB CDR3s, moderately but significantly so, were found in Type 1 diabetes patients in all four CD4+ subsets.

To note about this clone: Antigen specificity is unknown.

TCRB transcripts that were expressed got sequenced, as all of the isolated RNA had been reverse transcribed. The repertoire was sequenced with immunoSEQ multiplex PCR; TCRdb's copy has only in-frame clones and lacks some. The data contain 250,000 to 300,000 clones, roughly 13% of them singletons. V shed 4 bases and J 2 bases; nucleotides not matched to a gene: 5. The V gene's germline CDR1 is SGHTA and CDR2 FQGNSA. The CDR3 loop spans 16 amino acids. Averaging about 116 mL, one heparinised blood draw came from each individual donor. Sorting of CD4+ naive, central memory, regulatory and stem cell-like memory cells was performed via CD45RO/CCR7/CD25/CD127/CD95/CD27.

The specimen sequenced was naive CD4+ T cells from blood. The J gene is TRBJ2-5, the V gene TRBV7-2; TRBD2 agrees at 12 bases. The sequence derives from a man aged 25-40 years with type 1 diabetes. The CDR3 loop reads CASSSASGRGQETQYF. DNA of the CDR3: TGTGCCAGCAGCTCTGCTAGCGGGAGGGGGCAAGAGACCCAGTACTTC. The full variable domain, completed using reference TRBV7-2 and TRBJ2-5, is GAGVSQSPSNKVTEKGKDVELRCDPISGHTALYWYRQSLGQGLEFLIYFQGNSAPDKSGLPSDRFSAERTGGSVSTLTIQRTQQEDSAVYLCASSSASGRGQETQYFGPGTRLLVL.